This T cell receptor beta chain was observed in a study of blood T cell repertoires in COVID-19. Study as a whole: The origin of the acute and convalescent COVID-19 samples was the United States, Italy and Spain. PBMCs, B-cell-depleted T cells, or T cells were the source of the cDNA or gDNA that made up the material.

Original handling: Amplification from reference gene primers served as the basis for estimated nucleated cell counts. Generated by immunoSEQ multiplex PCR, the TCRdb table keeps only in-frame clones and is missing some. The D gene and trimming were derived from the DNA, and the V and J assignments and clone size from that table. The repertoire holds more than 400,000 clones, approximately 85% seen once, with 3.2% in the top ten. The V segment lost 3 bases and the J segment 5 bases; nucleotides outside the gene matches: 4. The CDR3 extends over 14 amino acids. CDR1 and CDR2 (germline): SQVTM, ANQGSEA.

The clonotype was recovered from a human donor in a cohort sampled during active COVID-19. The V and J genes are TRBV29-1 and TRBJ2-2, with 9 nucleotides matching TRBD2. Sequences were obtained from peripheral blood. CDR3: CSVEVTSGTGELFF. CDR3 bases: TGCAGCGTTGAGGTGACTAGCGGTACCGGGGAGCTGTTTTTT.